These T cell receptor beta chains were read from a single sample in a study of vaccination and CD4 T cells after COVID-19. No antigen is known for these receptors. TCRdb re-called the PCR reads through MiXCR, storing one row per CDR3 protein. Among more than 15,000 distinct CDR3 sequences, more than 45% were seen once, and the ten largest hold around 10%. Sequencing was carried out using CD4+ T cells from blood, cultured in vitro. The receptors originated from a human donor who had recovered from COVID-19. Each CDR3 is given with its conserved first and last residue. Fields, in order: CDR3 length, J gene, clone size, D gene, V gene, CDR3 DNA, CDR3 protein. D genes are given only for firm matches. Size tells how often a clone was seen (once, few, many) or the class of an expanded clone, and some rows leave it out.

15,TRBJ2-1,-,TRBD2,TRBV19,TGTGCCAGTCGAAGAGCGGGGGGATCCTACAATGAGCAGTTCTTC,CASRRAGGSYNEQFF
14,TRBJ2-1,few,TRBD2,TRBV20-1,TGCAGTGCAACGGGACTAGCGGGGGACAATGAGCAGTTCTTC,CSATGLAGDNEQFF
16,TRBJ1-2,-,TRBD1,TRBV28,TGTGCCAGCAGCACCGCTATGGACAGGGAAAACTATGGCTACACCTTC,CASSTAMDRENYGYTF
17,TRBJ2-2,few,TRBD2,TRBV11-2,TGTGCCAGCAGCTTGAGCGGGAGGGCCTCTAACACCGGGGAGCTGTTTTTT,CASSLSGRASNTGELFF
18,TRBJ2-2,-,TRBD2,TRBV6-5,TGTGCCAGCAGTTGGACTAGCGGGGGCCTGGGGAACACCGGGGAGCTGTTTTTT,CASSWTSGGLGNTGELFF
13,TRBJ2-5,-,-,TRBV28,TGTGCCAGCAGTGTGGGACGAATCGAGACCCAGTACTTC,CASSVGRIETQYF
14,TRBJ1-5,few,-,TRBV20-1,TGCAGTGCTACGGGCGGGGGGGCATCCGATACGCAGCATTTT,CSATGGGASDTQHF
13,TRBJ2-7,-,-,TRBV20-1,TGCAGTGCCTCGGGACTGGGGTCCTACGAGCAGTACTTC,CSASGLGSYEQYF
12,TRBJ2-3,once,-,TRBV10-2,TGCGCCAGCACCATGACCACAGATACGCAGTATTTT,CASTMTTDTQYF
17,TRBJ2-7,-,-,TRBV11-2,TGTGCCAGCAGTTCGAATTCATTCCGGGACTCCTCGTACGAGCAGTACTTC,CASSSNSFRDSSYEQYF
16,TRBJ1-2,once,-,TRBV4-3,TGCGCCAGCAGCCAAGAGTCGGTCGGGGGGAGGTATGGCTACACCTTC,CASSQESVGGRYGYTF
15,TRBJ2-3,-,-,TRBV20-1,TGCAGTGCTAGAGCGCCGAAAAACACTGGAGATACGCAGTATTTT,CSARAPKNTGDTQYF
13,TRBJ2-5,-,TRBD1,TRBV5-1,TGCGCCAGCGCCGGGACAGCCCAAGAGACCCAGTACTTC,CASAGTAQETQYF
11,TRBJ2-2,-,-,TRBV2,TGTGCCAGCCGGGCTGCCGGGGAGCTGTTTTTT,CASRAAGELFF
11,TRBJ1-2,-,-,TRBV28,TGTGCCAGCAGTTTCGGGTTTGGCTACACCTTC,CASSFGFGYTF
15,TRBJ1-4,-,-,TRBV7-6,TGTGCCAGCAGCCCTGGACTGGGTAGGAAAGAAAAACTGTTTTTT,CASSPGLGRKEKLFF
16,TRBJ2-5,once,TRBD1,TRBV3-1,TGTGCCAGCAGCCAAGCGACAGGGGGTGGAGGGGAGACCCAGTACTTC,CASSQATGGGGETQYF
14,TRBJ1-1,-,TRBD1,TRBV6-1,TGTGCCAGCAGGATGGACAGGGGGGGAACTGAAGCTTTCTTT,CASRMDRGGTEAFF
12,TRBJ1-2,-,-,TRBV7-9,TGTGCCAGCAGCGCCAGTAACTATGGCTACACCTTC,CASSASNYGYTF
16,TRBJ2-5,-,-,TRBV12-1,TGTGCCAGCAGCTCGACCTTAGCGGGGGGTCGGCAGACCCAGTACTTC,CASSSTLAGGRQTQYF
16,TRBJ1-1,once,TRBD1,TRBV7-8,TGTGCCAGCAGCCGAAGACAGGGGTCCTTGAACACTGAAGCTTTCTTT,CASSRRQGSLNTEAFF
20,TRBJ1-6,few,-,TRBV20-1,TGCAGTGCTGGAAAATCGCCCGGGCGACTCATACGAAATAAGGACTCACCCCTCCACTTT,CSAGKSPGRLIRNKDSPLHF
15,TRBJ2-2,-,-,TRBV29-1,TGCAGCGTCGCGCGGAGACGGGGGAACACCGGGGAGCTGTTTTTT,CSVARRRGNTGELFF
15,TRBJ2-5,once,TRBD2,TRBV29-1,TGCAGCGTTTGTGGGGGTAGCGGGGGGGCGGAGACCCAGTACTTC,CSVCGGSGGAETQYF
14,TRBJ1-1,few,-,TRBV6-5,TGTGCCAGCAGTTACCTTGACAGGAACACTGAAGCTTTCTTT,CASSYLDRNTEAFF
10,TRBJ2-1,-,-,TRBV7-9,TGTGCCAGCACGGAAAATGAGCAGTTCTTC,CASTENEQFF
14,TRBJ2-7,-,TRBD2,TRBV6-1,TGTGCCACCTTACCAAGCGGGAACTCCTACGAGCAGTACTTC,CATLPSGNSYEQYF
16,TRBJ2-3,-,TRBD2,TRBV4-3,TGCGCCAGCAGCCAAGATCCTACTAGCGGGACAGATACGCAGTATTTT,CASSQDPTSGTDTQYF
16,TRBJ2-1,-,-,TRBV28,TGTGCCAGCAGTCTCCCCGCCCGGGTTTTCGGCAATGAGCAGTTCTTC,CASSLPARVFGNEQFF
14,TRBJ1-3,once,-,TRBV28,TGTGCCAGCAGCCGTATTGGCTCTGGAAACACCATATATTTT,CASSRIGSGNTIYF
13,TRBJ1-5,-,TRBD1,TRBV28,TGTGCCAGTTCGCGGCAGGGGGGGCAGCCCCAGCATTTT,CASSRQGGQPQHF
16,TRBJ2-3,-,-,TRBV15,TGTGCCACCAGCAGAGCAAGGGACTCCCAGGGAGATACGCAGTATTTT,CATSRARDSQGDTQYF
13,TRBJ2-4,few,-,TRBV7-2,TGTGCCAGCAGCTTCGATGTCAAAAACATTCAGTACTTC,CASSFDVKNIQYF
15,TRBJ2-4,few,-,TRBV7-2,TGTGCCAGCAGCTTAGCGGGGGGGCAGGGAAACATTCAGTACTTC,CASSLAGGQGNIQYF
15,TRBJ2-5,few,-,TRBV7-8,TGTGCCAGCAGCGGCCCATTGACTCTGTTTGAGACCCAGTACTTC,CASSGPLTLFETQYF
15,TRBJ2-5,-,TRBD2,TRBV14,TGTGCCAGCAGACTCTTAGCGGGAAAACAAGAGACCCAGTACTTC,CASRLLAGKQETQYF
15,TRBJ2-7,-,-,TRBV11-3,TGTGCCAGCAGCTTAGAGCGGTCCACCGCTGGCGAGCAGTACTTC,CASSLERSTAGEQYF
15,TRBJ2-7,few,TRBD1,TRBV6-1,TGTGCCAGCAGACATGCGGGACAGGGGGCACACGAGCAGTACTTC,CASRHAGQGAHEQYF
15,TRBJ1-6,-,TRBD1,TRBV19,TGTGCCAGTACCCATAGGGGACAGGGGTCTTCACCCCTCCACTTT,CASTHRGQGSSPLHF
15,TRBJ2-3,-,-,TRBV6-1,TGTGCCAGCAGTGAATCTGGAGTAGGGACAGATACGCAGTATTTT,CASSESGVGTDTQYF
15,TRBJ2-5,few,-,TRBV7-8,TGTGCCAGCAGCTTAGCGGCGGGGCGGGGAGAGACCCAGTACTTC,CASSLAAGRGETQYF
13,TRBJ2-7,once,TRBD2,TRBV20-1,TGCAGTGCTAGAGGGGCGGGGGCCTACGAGCAGTACTTC,CSARGAGAYEQYF
16,TRBJ2-2,few,TRBD2,TRBV7-9,TGTGCCAGCAGCGAGACTAGCGGGAGGTCGACCGGGGAGCTGTTTTTT,CASSETSGRSTGELFF
14,TRBJ2-2,-,-,TRBV7-2,TGTGCCAGCAGCTTACATAGGGGCACCGGGGAGCTGTTTTTT,CASSLHRGTGELFF
16,TRBJ2-3,-,-,TRBV7-2,TGTGCCAGCAGCTTAGACAGCCTAGGCGGCAGAGATACGCAGTATTTT,CASSLDSLGGRDTQYF
16,TRBJ1-1,-,TRBD1,TRBV27,TGTGCCAGCAGTCTCAGGGACAGGGGTTCGAACACTGAAGCTTTCTTT,CASSLRDRGSNTEAFF
14,TRBJ2-1,-,TRBD2,TRBV7-9,TGTGCCAGCCAGCGGGAGATGAGCATTTATGAGCAGTTCTTC,CASQREMSIYEQFF
15,TRBJ2-5,medium-sized,TRBD1,TRBV19,TGTGCCAGTAGAACTACAGGGGTTTCGCAAGAGACCCAGTACTTC,CASRTTGVSQETQYF
13,TRBJ1-2,few,-,TRBV27,TGTGCCAGCAGTTTAGGAGGGGTGGCTGGCTACACCTTC,CASSLGGVAGYTF
11,TRBJ2-7,-,-,TRBV20-1,TGCAGTCCCCGTAGCTCCTACGAGCAGTACTTC,CSPRSSYEQYF
13,TRBJ1-4,few,TRBD1,TRBV20-1,TGCAGTGCTAGGAGCCAGGGGGACGAAAAACTGTTTTTT,CSARSQGDEKLFF
14,TRBJ1-1,few,-,TRBV6-5,TGTGCCAGCAGTTACTCGATGGGAAACACTGAAGCTTTCTTT,CASSYSMGNTEAFF
14,TRBJ2-5,-,-,TRBV5-1,TGCGCCAGCAGCTCTCAGGCAGTTCAAGAGACCCAGTACTTC,CASSSQAVQETQYF
10,TRBJ2-7,few,-,TRBV29-1,TGCAGCGTTGGCCTGGGAGTGCAGTACTTC,CSVGLGVQYF